These 17 T cell receptor beta chains came from one sample sequenced in a study of T cell responses to AZD1222 COVID-19 vaccine. Libraries were prepared by immunoSEQ multiplex PCR; TCRdb keeps only in-frame clonotypes and omits some of them. Of approximately 120,000 clones in the sample, over 85% were seen once. The sample here was peripheral blood, taken on day 0 of AZD1222 vaccination. These TCRs come from an adult in good health.

The chain links TRBV19 to TRBJ2-7; a possible D gene is TRBD1 (6 bases). The CDR3 extends over 13 amino acids. Between the trimmed V and J ends, which lost 5 bases and 1 base, there was a span of 9 bases. CDR1 is LNHDA, CDR2 SQIVND, per germline (reference sequence). CDR3 nucleotide sequence: TGTGCCAGTAGTGCGGACAGATCCTACGAGCAGTACTTC. This translates into CASSADRSYEQYF.

The table lists this clone with a count of one. The V and J genes are TRBV28 and TRBJ1-2; D gene ambiguous. The CDR3 consists of 14 residues. Trimming took off 2 bases at V and 4 bases at J, with 11 bases between the two ends. The germline V gene has CDR1 MDHEN and CDR2 SYDVKM. This chain's CDR3 is CASSLGQRGYGYTF. The CDR3 DNA follows: TGTGCCAGCAGTTTAGGCCAGCGCGGCTATGGCTACACCTTC.

V usage is TRBV6-2 or TRBV6-3 and J usage is TRBJ1-1; possible D gene TRBD1, 6 bases. Per the germline V gene, CDR1 is MNHEY and CDR2 is SVGEGT. V dropped 2 bases and J dropped 0 bases, with 10 bases sitting between them. There are 15 residues in the CDR3. The DNA for the CDR3 is TGTGCCAGCAGTTACAGACAGGTTATGAACACTGAAGCTTTCTTT. Its protein is CASSYRQVMNTEAFF.

This chain connects TRBV5-1 to TRBJ1-4, with D possibly being TRBD1 (6 bases). The CDR3 is 15 residues long. V was shortened by 0 bases and J by 7 bases, with 13 bases between the two germline ends. Per the germline V gene, CDR1 is SGHRS and CDR2 is YFSETQ. The CDR3 nucleotides are TGCGCCAGCAGCTTGGCCCCAGGGGTTGGTGAAAAACTGTTTTTT. Encoded protein: CASSLAPGVGEKLFF.

V is TRBV4-3 and J is TRBJ1-1; 9 bases map to TRBD1. The germline CDR1 and CDR2 sequences are LGHNA and YSLEER. The CDR3 runs to 14 residues. J lost 4 bases, V lost 1 base, and 1 base had no gene match. The CDR3 reads CASSQGTGATEAFF. CDR3 in DNA: TGCGCCAGCAGCCAAGGGACAGGGGCCACTGAAGCTTTCTTT.

The chain links TRBV2 to TRBJ1-5; TRBD1 matches 9 bases. CDR1 is SNHLY, CDR2 FYNNEI, per germline. This CDR3 region has 15 residues. The V and J ends lost 6 bases and 3 bases, in that order; junction bases with no gene match: 6. In DNA, the CDR3 is TGTGCCAGCAGGGGGGGACAGGGCTTCAATCAGCCCCAGCATTTT. Its protein product is CASRGGQGFNQPQHF.

The CDR3 loop is CASSRGTSGRRTYNEQFF. CDR3 coding DNA: TGTGCCAGCAGCCGCGGGACTAGCGGGAGGAGGACCTACAATGAGCAGTTCTTC. The rearrangement links TRBV28 to TRBJ2-1; 15 bases map to TRBD2. Looked up from germline, CDR1 is MDHEN and CDR2 is SYDVKM. Trimming at V came to 6 bases and at J to 2 bases, leaving 8 bases not matched to a gene. The CDR3 has 18 residues.

V usage is TRBV27 and J usage is TRBJ1-2; a weak D match, TRBD1 (5 bases). With 3 bases removed from V and 3 bases from J, the gap between germline ends came to 23 bases. The germline gives CDR1 MNHEY, CDR2 SMNVEV (reference sequence). CDR3 length: 18 residues. Here the CDR3 reads CASSFSPKGTGLYYGYTF. Here the CDR3 DNA reads TGTGCCAGCAGTTTCAGCCCCAAGGGGACCGGGCTCTACTATGGCTACACCTTC.

This chain uses TRBV19 with TRBJ1-2; 8 bases are a match to TRBD1. The CDR3 runs to 14 residues. CDR1 is LNHDA, CDR2 SQIVND, per germline (reference sequence). V was clipped by 7 bases and J by 1 base; unmatched bases: 5. DNA of the CDR3: TGTGCCAGTACAGGGGACAGGTTTAACTATGGCTACACCTTC. Its translation is CASTGDRFNYGYTF.

The sample holds one count of this clone. J is TRBJ2-3 and V is TRBV5-1; no clear D. Trimming stripped 1 base from V and 1 base from J, with 4 bases between. Germline V gives CDR1 SGHRS, CDR2 YFSETQ. CDR3 length equals 13 residues. The CDR3 region is CASSLSRTDTQYF. DNA of the CDR3: TGCGCCAGCAGCTTGTCACGCACAGATACGCAGTATTTT.

The chain recombines TRBV27 with TRBJ2-1; 11 bases line up with TRBD2. V dropped 5 bases and J dropped 15; count of bases not matched to a gene: 15. Germline V gene data show CDR1 as MNHEY and CDR2 as SMNVEV (reference sequence). The CDR3 contains 15 residues. CDR3 sequence: CASSLASGGFNPSFF. DNA for the CDR3: TGTGCCAGCAGTCTGGCTAGCGGGGGGTTCAACCCCTCGTTCTTC.

The chain employs TRBV9 and TRBJ1-1; TRBD1 might be the D (5 bases). Germline assignment: CDR1 SGDLS and CDR2 YYNGEE. V lost 0 bases to trimming and J lost 1 base, with 13 bases between them. The CDR3 is 16 amino acids. Here the CDR3 reads CASSVEVGPPNTEAFF. In nucleotides, the CDR3 is TGTGCCAGCAGCGTAGAGGTGGGGCCCCCGAACACTGAAGCTTTCTTT.

This clone has just a few counts. The chain combines TRBV6-5 with TRBJ1-2, with D perhaps TRBD1 (5 bases). CDR1 is MNHEY and CDR2 is SVGAGI in the germline V gene. Trimming cost V 6 bases and J 3 bases, with 5 bases left between them. The CDR3 extends over 11 amino acids. The CDR3 loop reads CASRQDYGYTF. For the CDR3, the DNA is TGTGCCAGCAGACAGGACTATGGCTACACCTTC.

V and J are TRBV5-6 and TRBJ2-5, with 9 positions matching TRBD1. The CDR3 is 14 residues long. The germline gives CDR1 SGHDT, CDR2 YYEEEE. The ends lost 3 bases at V and 4 bases at J; junction bases unmatched: 4. The CDR3 sequence is CASSYWTGAETQYF. The CDR3 DNA is TGTGCCAGCAGCTATTGGACAGGGGCAGAGACCCAGTACTTC.

The chain couples TRBV7-9 to TRBJ1-1; tentative D call: TRBD1 (5 bases). CDR3 length: 14 residues. CDR1 is SEHNR, CDR2 FQNEAQ, per germline (reference sequence). The V gene lost 4 bases and the J gene lost 1 base, with 10 bases spanning the gap. Here the CDR3 reads CASSSGLRNTEAFF. In DNA form, the CDR3 reads TGTGCCAGCAGCTCGGGACTGAGGAACACTGAAGCTTTCTTT.

The V and J genes are TRBV19 and TRBJ1-2, with 10 bases aligning to TRBD1. The length of the CDR3 is 14 residues. Germline-derived CDR1 and CDR2 are LNHDA and SQIVND (reference sequence). With V trimmed by 7 bases and J by 8 bases, 10 bases remained unmatched. DNA for the CDR3: TGTGCCAGTACTCCAAGTCGGGACAGGGGAGGCTACACCTTC. This encodes CASTPSRDRGGYTF.

The J gene is TRBJ2-7, the V gene TRBV6-5; TRBD2 might be the D (7 bases). The CDR3 loop spans 13 amino acids. Between the trimmed V and J ends, which lost 6 bases and 5 bases, there was a span of 14 bases. In germline, CDR1 is MNHEY, CDR2 SVGAGI. CDR3 sequence (DNA): TGTGCCAGCAGAACCTCGGGGGGCCACGAGCAGTACTTC. Its protein product is CASRTSGGHEQYF.